The present TCR beta chain was sequenced within a study of OX40 agonist ivuxolimab in advanced cancers. Points from the study as a whole: Some of the lowest clonal expansion was seen in partial responders at 0.1-3.0 mg/kg. Both blood CD4+ and CD8+ T cells showed clonal growth by week 6 at 0.1 to 3.0 mg/kg. Expanded peripheral T cells had an undetermined antigen specificity.

J lost 4 bases, V lost 3 bases, and 10 bases had no gene match. This CDR3 has 16 amino acids. Germline-derived CDR1 and CDR2 are LNHDA and SQIVND (reference sequence). A few counts support this clone. The antigen is undetermined. Method: immunoSEQ multiplex PCR; TCRdb's copy keeps in-frame clones and lacks some. The sample has 53,000 or so clones; roughly 83% are singletons. This chain joins TRBV19 and TRBJ2-5, with TRBD2 matching over 8 bases. Sample: CD4+ or CD8+ T cells sorted from blood, taken in a trial of the OX40 agonist ivuxolimab. This receptor was taken from an adult with an advanced solid tumor such as melanoma, head and neck, liver or kidney cancer. The CDR3 protein is CASSIGRGGVGETQYF. Written as DNA, the CDR3 is TGTGCCAGTAGTATCGGGAGGGGGGGAGTTGGAGAGACCCAGTACTTC.